The T cell receptor (beta chain) described here comes from a study of blood T cell repertoires in COVID-19. In the study overall: Samples came from the United States, Italy and Spain, spanning acute and convalescent COVID-19. Nucleic acid was either cDNA or gDNA, and it came from T cells, B-cell-depleted T cells, or PBMCs.

Authors' data handling: Estimates of nucleated cell counts were drawn from the amplification of reference gene primers. The table came from immunoSEQ multiplex PCR; TCRdb's copy has only in-frame clones and leaves some out. That table furnishes V, J and clone size, whereas the DNA furnished D and trimming. Of about 160,000 clones listed, around 85% were seen once; the top ten hold under 4%. This receptor was taken from a human donor with acute or convalescent COVID-19. The donor label of this sample is uncertain. Sequencing was performed on peripheral blood.

CDR3 sequence (DNA): TGTGCCAGCAGTTACTCGATTTTAAGGGACAACAGCAATCAGCCCCAGCATTTT. It encodes CASSYSILRDNSNQPQHF. This rearrangement joins TRBV6-2 or TRBV6-3 to TRBJ1-5; tentative D call: TRBD1 (6 bases). Between the trimmed V and J ends, which lost 0 bases and 1 base, there was a span of 16 bases. The CDR3 is made up of 18 amino acids. Germline V lookup: CDR1 MNHEY, CDR2 SVGEGT.